This is a list of T cell receptor beta chains from one sample in a study of cytomegalovirus exposure and HLA in healthy donors. Sequencing used immunoSEQ multiplex PCR; TCRdb keeps in-frame clones, though not all of them. The data show roughly 190,000 clones, approximately 86% seen once. The sample was PBMCs. All receptors derive from a boy between 2 and 15 years old in good health and CMV-seronegative. The CDR3 runs from the conserved cysteine through the conserved F or W. Each record gives: clone size, V gene, J gene, D gene, CDR3 DNA, CDR3 protein. A D gene is named only where the DNA matches it firmly. Expanded clones get a size class; other rows say once, few or many, or leave the size out.

.	TRBV9	TRBJ2-1	TRBD2	TGTGCCAGCAGCGTAGGGACTAGCGGGGAGTTTGAGCAGTTCTTC	CASSVGTSGEFEQFF
.	TRBV18	TRBJ2-2	.	TGTGCCAGCTCACCATTTACGGGACAAAACACCGGGGAGCTGTTTTTT	CASSPFTGQNTGELFF
.	TRBV30	TRBJ1-5	TRBD1	TGTGCCTGGAGTGTTCAACAGGGGTATCAGCCCCAGCATTTT	CAWSVQQGYQPQHF
.	TRBV6-1	TRBJ2-1	.	TGTGCCAGCAGTGATCTCCAGGGGAGTTACAATGAGCAGTTCTTC	CASSDLQGSYNEQFF
few	TRBV7-9	TRBJ1-4	.	TGTGCCAGCAGCTTAAATCCGGCAGGGAATGAAAAACTGTTTTTT	CASSLNPAGNEKLFF
.	TRBV6-6	TRBJ1-2	.	TGTGCCAGCACCATCAGGGGAGGCTACACCTTC	CASTIRGGYTF
.	TRBV15	TRBJ2-7	.	TGTGCCACCAGCAGACCAGACAGAAATGAGGAGCAGTACTTC	CATSRPDRNEEQYF
.	TRBV5-1	TRBJ2-7	TRBD2	TGCGCCAGCAGACTAGCGGATACCTACGAGCAGTACTTC	CASRLADTYEQYF
.	TRBV28	TRBJ2-3	TRBD1	TGTGCCAGCAGATATGACAGGGTCGCAGATACGCAGTATTTT	CASRYDRVADTQYF
few	TRBV5-4	TRBJ2-6	TRBD1	TGTGCCAGCCAGACAGGGTCTGGGGCCAACGTCCTGACTTTC	CASQTGSGANVLTF
.	TRBV5-1	TRBJ2-7	TRBD1	TGCGCCAGCAGCTTGGGCCCGACAGGGGACTACGAGCAGTACTTC	CASSLGPTGDYEQYF
.	TRBV5-1	TRBJ2-3	.	TGCGCCAGCAGCTTGGCAGACGGAGGGAGCCCAGATACGCAGTATTTT	CASSLADGGSPDTQYF
.	TRBV28	TRBJ2-7	TRBD2	TGTGCCAGCAACGGGGGACTAGCAGGGTACGAGCAGTACTTC	CASNGGLAGYEQYF
few	TRBV2	TRBJ1-1	TRBD1	TGTGCCAGCAGTGAGGGGACAGGATACACTGAAGCTTTCTTT	CASSEGTGYTEAFF
few	TRBV11-3	TRBJ2-3	.	TGTGCCAGCAGCACTGGAGGGCCGGCAGATACGCAGTATTTT	CASSTGGPADTQYF
.	TRBV5-1	TRBJ2-2	.	TGCGCCAGCAAAAGTAAGGTTCGGGACACCGGGGAGCTGTTTTTT	CASKSKVRDTGELFF
.	TRBV15	TRBJ2-2	.	TGTGCCACCAGCAGGTTCCCCCGGGAGCGAAACACCGGGGAGCTGTTTTTT	CATSRFPRERNTGELFF
.	TRBV6-5	TRBJ2-5	.	TGTGCCAGCAGCCTCGACCAAGAGACCCAGTACTTC	CASSLDQETQYF
.	TRBV7-9	TRBJ1-1	.	TGTGCCAGCAGCTTCAAACTTGAAGAAGCTTTCTTT	CASSFKLEEAFF
.	TRBV27	TRBJ2-3	.	TGTGCCAGCATGGAGCAAATGAACACAGATACGCAGTATTTT	CASMEQMNTDTQYF
once	TRBV6-6	TRBJ2-7	.	TGTGCCAGCAGAGGGGACTACGAGCAGTACTTC	CASRGDYEQYF
.	TRBV5-5	TRBJ2-3	TRBD2	TGTGCCAGCAGCTTGGGCGGGGGTAAGCGCGATACGCAGTATTTT	CASSLGGGKRDTQYF
few	TRBV7-7	TRBJ1-4	TRBD1	TGTGCCAGCAGTTTAGGGGGCGCGGACGAGGAAGAGAATGAAAAACTGTTTTTT	CASSLGGADEEENEKLFF
.	TRBV2	TRBJ1-6	.	TGTGCCAGCAGGCCGGGGGACCCGGGTTCACCCCTCCACTTT	CASRPGDPGSPLHF
.	TRBV5-1	TRBJ2-3	.	TGCGCCAGCAGCCTATTAAGGGGGGGTAGCACAGATACGCAGTATTTT	CASSLLRGGSTDTQYF
.	TRBV9	TRBJ2-6	TRBD1	TGTGCCAGCAGCGTTGGTGGGACAGGCAGCTCTGGGGCCAACGTCCTGACTTTC	CASSVGGTGSSGANVLTF